These 28 T cell receptor beta chains originate from one sample sequenced in a study of blood T cell repertoires in COVID-19. Profiled with immunoSEQ multiplex PCR; TCRdb holds only in-frame clones, not every one. The data contain roughly 170,000 clones, roughly 84% of them seen just once; the ten biggest clones take up less than 20%. Specimen: PBMCs or T cells enriched from blood (not recorded which). Receptors were obtained from a man aged 55 to 70 who had recovered from COVID-19.

The chain is built from TRBV12-5 and TRBJ2-1; D not resolved. CDR3 length: 11 amino acids. V lost 7 bases to trimming and J lost 8 bases, with 9 bases between them. The germline gives CDR1 LGHNT, CDR2 FRNRAP. CDR3 residues: CASATSDEQFF. CDR3 nucleotides: TGTGCTAGTGCCACGTCAGATGAGCAGTTCTTC.

The rearrangement links TRBV2 to TRBJ2-6; D uncertain. The CDR3 is made up of 14 amino acids. V lost 10 bases and J lost 0, with 10 bases in between. Germline V gene sequence: CDR1 SNHLY, CDR2 FYNNEI. Here the CDR3 reads CATGIASGANVLTF. The CDR3 DNA is TGTGCCACCGGAATAGCCTCTGGGGCCAACGTCCTGACTTTC.

The chain links TRBV20-1 to TRBJ2-1; TRBD2 aligns across 8 bases. The CDR3 is made up of 11 amino acids. Germline V gene data show CDR1 as DFQATT and CDR2 as SNEGSKA (reference sequence). Trimming took 7 bases from V and 8 from J; bases not matched to a gene: 4. The DNA of the CDR3 is TGCAGTGTCGGGAGGGCCGATGAGCAGTTCTTC. Translation: CSVGRADEQFF.

The V call is TRBV28, the J call TRBJ2-3; unclear D gene. The V and J ends lost 4 bases and 9 bases respectively, with 11 bases between them. Germline CDR1 MDHEN, CDR2 SYDVKM. The CDR3 has 12 amino acids. The CDR3 nucleotides read TGTGCCAGCAGTTCAACCAGTTCAACGCAGTATTTT. Protein product: CASSSTSSTQYF. The full variable domain, rest sourced from reference TRBV28 and TRBJ2-3, is DVKVTQSSRYLVKRTGEKVFLECVQDMDHENMFWYRQDPGLGLRLIYFSYDVKMKEKGDIPEGYSVSREKKERFSLILESASTNQTSMYLCASSSTSSTQYFGPGTRLTVL.

Here the CDR3 DNA reads TGTGCCAGCATCCCGACAGGCGTAGGGCAGCCCCAGCATTTT. Its protein is CASIPTGVGQPQHF. The chain combines TRBV21-1 with TRBJ1-5; the D call in the table, TRBD1, was not verified against the DNA. TRBV21-1 is annotated as a pseudogene. CDR3 length: 14 residues.

This chain's CDR3 is CASSLEGQGNQPQHF. The CDR3 DNA reads TGTGCCAGCAGCTTAGAAGGCCAGGGCAATCAGCCCCAGCATTTT. The chain links TRBV7-2 to TRBJ1-5; D remains unclear. V lost 1 base to trimming and J lost 2 bases, with 9 bases between them. CDR1 is SGHTA, CDR2 FQGNSA, per germline. CDR3 length equals 15 residues.

This clone showed up just once. The chain recombines TRBV10-3 with TRBJ1-2, with a possible D match to TRBD1 (6 bases). This CDR3 region has 14 residues. The V gene's germline CDR1 is ENHRY and CDR2 SYGVKD. Trimming pared 0 bases from V and 3 bases from J, leaving 8 bases between. The CDR3 DNA reads as TGTGCCATCAGTGAGTCTCCAGGGGACTATGGCTACACCTTC. Its protein is CAISESPGDYGYTF.

The chain employs TRBV6-1 and TRBJ2-2; tentative D call: TRBD1 (6 bases). The V gene's germline CDR1 is MNHNS and CDR2 SASEGT. This CDR3 contains 16 residues. V lost 2 bases and J 7 bases, leaving 17 bases between the germline ends. The CDR3 loop is CASSETNRVQNGELFF. The CDR3 coding sequence is TGTGCCAGCAGTGAAACCAACAGGGTCCAAAACGGGGAGCTGTTTTTT.

The rearrangement uses TRBV7-6 and TRBJ2-7; no reliable D call. Germline-derived CDR1 and CDR2 are SGHVS and FNYEAQ. The CDR3 runs 14 residues. Trimming took off 1 base at V and 4 bases at J, with 11 bases between the two ends. CDR3 nucleotide sequence: TGTGCCAGCAGCTTAGAAGCGAGCTTTTACGAGCAGTACTTC. This encodes CASSLEASFYEQYF.

The chain recombines TRBV6-5 with TRBJ1-2, with TRBD1 as a possible D gene (6 bases). The germline gives CDR1 MNHEY, CDR2 SVGAGI. Trimming stripped 0 bases from V and 0 bases from J, with 11 bases between. The CDR3 has 16 residues. The CDR3 region has the DNA TGTGCCAGCAGTTACTCGTGGGACACATCTAACTATGGCTACACCTTC. It specifies CASSYSWDTSNYGYTF.

This clone has at least ten counts. This chain links TRBV27 with TRBJ1-4; 10 nucleotides line up with TRBD1. Trimming took 6 bases from V and 6 from J; bases not matched to a gene: 7. The CDR3 extends over 15 amino acids. CDR1 is MNHEY, CDR2 SMNVEV, per germline (reference sequence). CDR3 region: CASSSSGTGDEKLFF. The CDR3 DNA sequence: TGTGCCAGCAGCTCCTCAGGGACAGGGGATGAAAAACTGTTTTTT.

J is TRBJ1-3 and V is TRBV7-3, with a possible D match to TRBD1 (5 bases). This CDR3 is 13 amino acids long. Trimming shortened V by 4 bases and J by 4 bases, and 8 bases separated the two germline ends. From germline, CDR1 is SGHTA and CDR2 FQGTGA. The CDR3: CASSSNRGNTIYF. CDR3 coding DNA: TGTGCCAGCAGCTCGAACAGGGGAAACACCATATATTTT.

This rearrangement joins TRBV6-5 to TRBJ2-7; TRBD2 matches 10 bases. The V segment lost 5 bases and the J segment 6 bases; nucleotides outside the gene matches: 10. Germline CDR1 reads MNHEY; CDR2 reads SVGAGI. The CDR3 is 15 residues long. This CDR3 is CASSTTSGVLSEQYF. DNA for the CDR3: TGTGCCAGCAGTACAACTAGCGGGGTCCTTTCCGAGCAGTACTTC.

CDR3 bases: TGCAGCGTTACGACAGGGTTGAGGGGCTACACCTTC. Its translation is CSVTTGLRGYTF. This rearrangement joins TRBV29-1 to TRBJ1-2, with 7 nucleotides matching TRBD1. V trimming: 5 bases; J trimming: 8 bases; junction bases outside the gene matches: 8. The CDR3 consists of 12 residues. Per the germline V gene, CDR1 is SQVTM and CDR2 is ANQGSEA.

This clone has a handful of counts. CDR3 sequence: CASSQRRQSPYEQYF. CDR3 sequence (DNA): TGCGCCAGCAGTCAACGGCGACAGAGCCCCTACGAGCAGTACTTC. The V gene is TRBV23-1, the J gene TRBJ2-7; TRBD1 is a possible D gene (5 bases). TRBV23-1 is an ORF, with its function uncertain. This CDR3 spans 15 amino acids. Between the trimmed V and J ends, which lost 2 bases and 2 bases, there was a span of 13 bases.

The chain recombines TRBV15 with TRBJ2-1, with TRBD2 matching over 14 bases. The CDR3 is made up of 14 amino acids. Germline CDR1 LNHNV, CDR2 YYDKDF (reference sequence). V shed 4 bases and J 15 bases; nucleotides not matched to a gene: 8. The CDR3 nucleotides read TGTGCCACCAGCATTCTGGGGACTAGCGGGAGCCTGTTCTTC. Translating gives CATSILGTSGSLFF.

This rearrangement joins TRBV7-3 to TRBJ1-5; no clear D gene. The CDR3 loop spans 13 amino acids. The V and J ends lost 5 bases and 1 base respectively, with 6 bases between them. The germline V gene has CDR1 SGHTA and CDR2 FQGTGA. The CDR3 sequence is CASSRTSNQPQHF. The CDR3 nucleotides are TGTGCCAGCAGCCGCACAAGCAATCAGCCCCAGCATTTT. Using reference TRBV7-3 and TRBJ1-5 for the parts outside the CDR3, the full variable domain is GAGVSQTPSNKVTEKGKYVELRCDPISGHTALYWYRQSLGQGPEFLIYFQGTGAADDSGLPNDRFFAVRPEGSVSTLKIQRTERGDSAVYLCASSRTSNQPQHFGDGTRLSIL.

The chain uses TRBV27 and TRBJ2-7; 10 nucleotides align to TRBD2. The CDR3 loop spans 15 amino acids. From germline, CDR1 is MNHEY and CDR2 SMNVEV (reference sequence). V shed 6 bases, J shed 0 bases, and the junction held 5 bases outside the gene matches. Here the CDR3 reads CASRVASGGSYEQYF. Written as DNA, the CDR3 is TGTGCCAGCAGGGTGGCTAGCGGGGGCTCCTACGAGCAGTACTTC.

CDR3: CSASRQPYEQYF. The CDR3 coding sequence is TGCAGTGCTAGTAGACAGCCCTACGAGCAGTACTTC. The chain links TRBV20-1 to TRBJ2-7; D perhaps matches TRBD1 (5 bases). Germline assignment: CDR1 DFQATT and CDR2 SNEGSKA (reference sequence). Deletions cut 3 bases from V and 2 bases from J, with 8 bases between. The CDR3 consists of 12 residues.

The chain combines TRBV7-2 with TRBJ2-7; 9 positions agree with TRBD2. The CDR3 covers 13 residues. Losses at the gene ends were 6 bases for V and 7 bases for J; bases not matched to a gene: 7. The germline CDR1 and CDR2 sequences are SGHTA and FQGNSA. Here the CDR3 reads CASRVAGVREQYF. CDR3 nucleotides: TGTGCCAGCAGGGTAGCGGGAGTACGTGAGCAGTACTTC.

The chain links TRBV10-3 to TRBJ1-2; 7 bases are shared with TRBD1. Germline loops: CDR1 ENHRY, CDR2 SYGVKD. The CDR3 is 14 amino acids. The junction had 4 bases not matched to a gene; V was cut back by 4 bases and J by 2 bases. In DNA, the CDR3 is TGTGCCATCAGTGCCTTACAGGGGAACTATGGCTACACCTTC. Translation gives CAISALQGNYGYTF.

The V and J genes are TRBV4-2 and TRBJ2-3, with 8 bases fitting TRBD2. The V gene's germline CDR1 is LGHNA and CDR2 YNFKEQ. The CDR3 runs to 14 residues. Trimming at V came to 4 bases and at J to 5 bases, leaving 5 bases not matched to a gene. In DNA, the CDR3 is TGTGCCAGCAGCCCAAGCGGGAGTAGAGATACGCAGTATTTT. It specifies CASSPSGSRDTQYF.

The chain carries TRBV12-3 or TRBV12-4 and TRBJ1-1; D is unresolved. With 6 bases removed from V and 1 base from J, the gap between germline ends came to 9 bases. This CDR3 is 13 amino acids long. The CDR3 protein is CASRLQANTEAFF. CDR3 sequence (DNA): TGTGCCAGCAGACTCCAAGCGAACACTGAAGCTTTCTTT.

This chain joins TRBV6-4 and TRBJ2-2; a weak D match, TRBD1 (7 bases). V was pared by 6 bases and J by 1 base, with 15 bases between. CDR1 is MRHNA and CDR2 is SNTAGT in the germline V gene. The CDR3 sequence is 16 residues long. The CDR3 DNA is TGTGCCAGCAGCATGCAGGGGGGCAGGAACACCGGGGAGCTGTTTTTT. It encodes CASSMQGGRNTGELFF.

J is TRBJ2-7 and V is TRBV2; 7 bases fit TRBD1. V lost 6 bases to trimming and J lost 0 bases; unmatched junction nucleotides: 8. CDR1 and CDR2 from the germline V gene are SNHLY and FYNNEI. The CDR3 covers 15 residues. The CDR3 DNA sequence: TGTGCCAGCAGAGCCCGACAGGGTGGCTCCTACGAGCAGTACTTC. As protein: CASRARQGGSYEQYF.

The chain uses TRBV6-5 and TRBJ2-7; D may be TRBD2 (6 bases). CDR3 length: 13 amino acids. CDR1 MNHEY and CDR2 SVGAGI come from the germline V gene. The V end was cut by 8 bases, the J end by 6 bases, with 17 bases between. The CDR3 protein is CASLPGESPEQYF. In DNA form, the CDR3 reads TGTGCCAGCCTACCGGGAGAAAGTCCCGAGCAGTACTTC.

The rearrangement links TRBV27 to TRBJ2-1, with D perhaps matching TRBD1 (6 bases). The germline CDR1 and CDR2 sequences are MNHEY and SMNVEV (reference sequence). Trimming shortened V by 2 bases and J by 3 bases, and 8 bases separated the two germline ends. This CDR3 has 14 residues. The CDR3 coding sequence is TGTGCCAGCAGTTTAGAGACAGGCTACAATGAGCAGTTCTTC. Protein: CASSLETGYNEQFF.

This sequence joins TRBV7-3 and TRBJ2-5; perhaps TRBD1 as D (5 bases). V was trimmed by 5 bases and J by 3 bases, leaving 10 bases between them. The germline CDR1 and CDR2 sequences are SGHTA and FQGTGA. The CDR3 is 13 amino acids. In DNA form, the CDR3 reads TGTGCCAGCAGCCGTGACAGCGAAGAGACCCAGTACTTC. This encodes CASSRDSEETQYF.